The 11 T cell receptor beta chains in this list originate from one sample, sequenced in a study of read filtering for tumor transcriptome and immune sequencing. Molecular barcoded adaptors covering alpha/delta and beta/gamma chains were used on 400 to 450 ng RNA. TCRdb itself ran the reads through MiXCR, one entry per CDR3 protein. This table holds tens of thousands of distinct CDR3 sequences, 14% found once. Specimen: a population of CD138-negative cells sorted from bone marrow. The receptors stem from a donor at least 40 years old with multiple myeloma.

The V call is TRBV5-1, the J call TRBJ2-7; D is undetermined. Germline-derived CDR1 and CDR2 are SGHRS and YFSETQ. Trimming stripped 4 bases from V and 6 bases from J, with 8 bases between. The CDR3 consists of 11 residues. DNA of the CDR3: TGCGCCAGCAGCGCCGCAGGCGAGCAGTACTTC. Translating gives CASSAAGEQYF.

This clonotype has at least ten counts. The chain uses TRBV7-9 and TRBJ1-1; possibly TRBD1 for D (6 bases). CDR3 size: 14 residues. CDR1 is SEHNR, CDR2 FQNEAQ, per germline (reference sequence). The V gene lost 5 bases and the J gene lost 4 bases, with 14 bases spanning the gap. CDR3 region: CASSPWGGGTEAFF. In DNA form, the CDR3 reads TGTGCCAGCAGCCCATGGGGAGGGGGCACTGAAGCTTTCTTT.

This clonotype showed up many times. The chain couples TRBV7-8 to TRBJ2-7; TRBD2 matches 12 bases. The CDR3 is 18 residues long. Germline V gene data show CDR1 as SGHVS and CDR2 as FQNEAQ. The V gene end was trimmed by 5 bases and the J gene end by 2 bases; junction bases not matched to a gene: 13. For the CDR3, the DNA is TGTGCCAGCAGCCCTAGACTAGCGGGGGTTGGGATAGCCTACGAGCAGTACTTC. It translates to CASSPRLAGVGIAYEQYF.

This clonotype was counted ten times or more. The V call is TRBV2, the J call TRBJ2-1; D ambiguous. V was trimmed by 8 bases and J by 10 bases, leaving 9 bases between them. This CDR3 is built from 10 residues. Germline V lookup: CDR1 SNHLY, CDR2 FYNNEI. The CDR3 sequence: CASQSTEQFF. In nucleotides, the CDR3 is TGTGCCAGCCAGTCAACGGAGCAGTTCTTC.

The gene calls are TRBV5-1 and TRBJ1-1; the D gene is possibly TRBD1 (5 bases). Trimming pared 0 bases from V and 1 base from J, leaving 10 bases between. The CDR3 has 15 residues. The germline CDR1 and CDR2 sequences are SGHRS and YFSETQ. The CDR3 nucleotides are TGCGCCAGCAGCTTGGTGGGACCCTGGAACACTGAAGCTTTCTTT. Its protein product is CASSLVGPWNTEAFF.

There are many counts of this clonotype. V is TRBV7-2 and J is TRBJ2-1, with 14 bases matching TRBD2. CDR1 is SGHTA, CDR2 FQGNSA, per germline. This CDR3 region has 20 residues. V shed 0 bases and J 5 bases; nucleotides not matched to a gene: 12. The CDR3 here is CASSLARRLAGGPNNNEQFF. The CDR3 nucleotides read TGTGCCAGCAGCTTAGCGCGGAGACTAGCGGGGGGGCCCAATAACAATGAGCAGTTCTTC.

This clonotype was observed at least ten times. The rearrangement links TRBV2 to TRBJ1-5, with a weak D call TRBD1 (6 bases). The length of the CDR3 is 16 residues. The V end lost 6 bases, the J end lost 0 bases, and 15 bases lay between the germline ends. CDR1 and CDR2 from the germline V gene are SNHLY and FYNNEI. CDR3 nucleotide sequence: TGTGCCAGCAGAACTTGGACAGCTTATAGCAATCAGCCCCAGCATTTT. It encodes CASRTWTAYSNQPQHF. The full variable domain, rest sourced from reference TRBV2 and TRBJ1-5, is EPEVTQTPSHQVTQMGQEVILRCVPISNHLYFYWYRQILGQKVEFLVSFYNNEISEKSEIFDDQFSVERPDGSNFTLKIRSTKLEDSAMYFCASRTWTAYSNQPQHFGDGTRLSIL.

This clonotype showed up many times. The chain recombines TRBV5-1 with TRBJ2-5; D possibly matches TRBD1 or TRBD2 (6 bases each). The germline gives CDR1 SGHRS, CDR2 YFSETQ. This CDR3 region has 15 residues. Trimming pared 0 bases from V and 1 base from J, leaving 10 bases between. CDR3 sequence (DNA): TGCGCCAGCAGCTTGGCGGGGGCCCTCCAAGAGACCCAGTACTTC. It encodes CASSLAGALQETQYF.

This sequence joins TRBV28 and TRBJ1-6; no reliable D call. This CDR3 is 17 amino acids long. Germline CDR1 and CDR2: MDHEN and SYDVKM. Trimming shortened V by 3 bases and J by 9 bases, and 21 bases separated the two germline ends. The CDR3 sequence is CASSFSPSDGVSSPLHF. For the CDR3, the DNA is TGTGCCAGCAGTTTTTCCCCCTCTGACGGAGTTAGTTCACCCCTCCACTTT.

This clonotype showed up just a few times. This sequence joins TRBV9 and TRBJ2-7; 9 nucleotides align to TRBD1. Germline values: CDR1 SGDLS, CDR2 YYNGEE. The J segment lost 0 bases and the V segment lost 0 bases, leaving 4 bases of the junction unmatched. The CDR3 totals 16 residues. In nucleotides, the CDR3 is TGTGCCAGCAGCGTAGCCGGGACAGGGACCTCCTACGAGCAGTACTTC. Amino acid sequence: CASSVAGTGTSYEQYF. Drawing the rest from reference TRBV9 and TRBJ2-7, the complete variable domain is DSGVTQTPKHLITATGQRVTLRCSPRSGDLSVYWYQQSLDQGLQFLIQYYNGEERAKGNILERFSAQQFPDLHSELNLSSLELGDSALYFCASSVAGTGTSYEQYFGPGTRLTVT.

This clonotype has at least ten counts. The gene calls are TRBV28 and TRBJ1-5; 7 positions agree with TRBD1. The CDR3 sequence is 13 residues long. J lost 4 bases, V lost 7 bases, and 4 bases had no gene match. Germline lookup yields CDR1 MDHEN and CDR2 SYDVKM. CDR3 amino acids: CASTIQGNQPQHF. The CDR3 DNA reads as TGTGCCAGCACCATACAGGGGAATCAGCCCCAGCATTTT.